This T cell receptor (beta chain) was sequenced for a study of cytomegalovirus exposure and HLA in healthy donors. On this clone: Its antigen is unidentified.

Amplification used 60 Vbeta primers and 13 Jbeta primers. The protocol was immunoSEQ multiplex PCR, while the TCRdb copy is restricted to in-frame clones and leaves out a portion. The data contain more than 95,000 clones, 60% to 85% of them singletons. V was pared by 4 bases and J by 4 bases, with 6 bases of the junction left unmatched. The CDR3 contains 14 residues. Looked up from germline, CDR1 is SGHNT and CDR2 is YENEEA. The study sampled nominally healthy donors, though unrecorded immune exposures were likely. Study-level results: It was reported that the classifier diagnosed cytomegalovirus status with high specificity and sensitivity in both the original and validation cohorts. The investigators catalogued 160 or so TCR beta chains as cytomegalovirus-associated. Rates of TCR association differed by HLA locus in a later analysis, with DRB1 highest and HLA-C lowest.

The sequenced sample consisted of PBMCs. The sequence derives from a man aged 45 to 65 in good health and CMV-seronegative. This chain links TRBV11-3 with TRBJ2-5; 7 nucleotides match TRBD1. The CDR3 sequence: CASSSLGQSETQYF. The CDR3 bases are TGTGCCAGCAGCTCTCTGGGACAGTCAGAGACCCAGTACTTC.